This paragraph reports one T cell receptor (beta chain). Its target is unknown. This entry is derived from a study of T cell clones after liver transplantation. The overall study: Graft-donor-reactive sequences were compared with third-party-reactive TCRbeta sequences from pre-transplant mixed lymphocyte reactions. Tolerant meant at least one year fully off immunosuppression without liver enzymes above twice normal. Three of the eight recipients were HCV-positive; the rest had non-autoimmune, non-viral transplant indications.

Points from the study as a whole: A larger donor-reactive than third-party decline suggested partial antigen-specific deletion.

Repertoires were generated with immunoSEQ multiplex PCR, while TCRdb's copy carries only in-frame clones and drops some. Of around 97,000 clones in the sample, around four fifths were seen once. This sequence originates from a human patient who received a liver transplant. Some T cells may be supplied by the graft donor. Sample: CD4+ T cells from blood, taken around 44 months after liver transplant.

DNA for the CDR3: TGCGCCAGCAGCCAAGATCAGCGGGGGGCCTACAATGAGCAGTTCTTC. Translated, it gives CASSQDQRGAYNEQFF. V is TRBV4-3 and J is TRBJ2-1; 9 nucleotides match TRBD2. Germline V gene sequence: CDR1 LGHNA, CDR2 YSLEER. V shed 0 bases, J shed 2 bases, and the junction held 2 bases outside the gene matches. The CDR3 loop spans 16 amino acids.